This T cell receptor (beta chain) was captured in a study of beta chain features in type 1 diabetes (dated by TCRdb to about 2018). With respect to the entire study: Mean age, gender distribution, total cell number and subset yield did not differ between patients and healthy donors. Regulatory and stem cell-like memory subsets were isolated from only 8 patients and about eight healthy donors, whereas naive and central memory subsets came from all 28 donors. Across all samples, roughly 110,000,000 sorted cells were examined, and cell number per subset correlated strongly with RNA yield. In the study, TCRB repertoires of sorted circulating CD4+ T cell subsets from recently diagnosed type 1 diabetes patients were compared with those of matched healthy donors. Points the paper makes about the study in general: At VDJ recombination sites, type 1 diabetes patients had fewer insertions and more deleted nucleotides, which implies abnormalities in thymic rearrangement. Naive, central memory and regulatory TCRB repertoires appeared more similar among patients than among healthy donors. Because small numbers of individuals were included in the HLA sub-analyses, any influence of HLA type on TCRB rearrangement was left unresolved. A moderate but significant shortening of TCRB CDR3 length was observed in type 1 diabetes patients in all four CD4+ subsets. PCR may preferentially amplify shorter templates, but because patient and control samples were amplified and corrected together, any resulting skew would affect both groups equally. Because cDNA was sequenced instead of genomic DNA, highly expressing activated cells could be over-represented, though the groups showed no difference in activation or CD3 levels.

Including the terminal cysteine and phenylalanine, the CDR3 comprises 13 residues. The entry retains the CDR3 DNA only, 39 bases that are in frame from base 1. Deletion took 7 bases off V and 14 bases off J, with a span of 20 bases between the germline ends. The germline V gene supplies CDR1 SNHLY and CDR2 FYNNEI. The table lists this clone with a few counts. Its target antigen remains unknown. Base qualities are not recorded, but no much larger clone differs from it by a single base. The entire isolated RNA was reverse transcribed using the High Capacity cDNA Reverse Transcription Kit, and thus expressed TCRB transcripts were sequenced. Naive, central memory and regulatory T cell samples underwent deep immunoSEQ sequencing, averaging about 3.57 million total reads per sample. Sorted cells were lysed in RLT buffer and RNA was extracted with DNase-treated RNeasy Micro or Mini kits, depending on cell number. To prevent cross-contamination, every cell subset was processed on its own, while patient and healthy donor samples were processed together. TCRB sequences were amplified from cDNA with the immunoSEQ multiplex PCR, producing 87-bp fragments spanning the CDR3 region. The amplicons were sequenced using the Illumina HiSeq platform. Processing in the source paper ran as follows. PCR bias was corrected computationally using synthetic template baselines, and reads within Hamming distance 2 were collapsed, with unmergeable singletons discarded. Reads were aligned against IMGT to assign V, D and J genes, CDR3 length and insertions or deletions at six rearrangement sites. Clonotype counts were normalized to sorted cell number within each subset before computing true diversity and Gini coefficients with the tcR R package. The overlap coefficient, calculated on TCRB nucleotide sequences, was used to measure repertoire sharing. Out-of-frame TCRB sequences from naive cells were analyzed to stand in for the pre-selection repertoire. The table comes from immuneACCESS by way of TCRdb, which keeps in-frame sequences with V and J called. Part of the clones is missing from these tables; in studies checked, under half for an unresolved V gene and the rest for unknown reasons. The V and J calls and clone size were taken over from that table, and D and trimming were inferred from the DNA. Present in this sample are over 650,000 clones, 11% to 15% of which were seen just once. In total, the top ten clones hold roughly 0.04% of the sample.

A single peripheral blood draw of approximately 100 mL on average was collected from each donor into heparinised tubes. A BD FACSAria II and a panel including CD45RO, CCR7, CD25, CD127, CD95 and CD27 were used to sort naive, central memory, regulatory and stem cell-like memory CD4+ T cells. Purity was above 95% for every sorted population. PBMCs were isolated immediately by Lymphoprep density gradient centrifugation and stained directly without culture. So that batch effects would be minimized, each experiment stained and sorted samples in pairs, pairing one healthy donor with one patient. This clonotype was obtained from a man aged 18 to 30 with type 1 diabetes. Input material: naive CD4+ T cells from blood. Taken with the paper, the label for cell subset or site translates to: true naive CD4+ T cells. The rearrangement combines TRBV2 with TRBJ1-4, with the D gene too uncertain to name. The sequence in DNA is TGTGCCAGCACCCAGGCCTACTCCGCGGCCCTGTTTTTT. This is translated as CASTQAYSAALFF.